Listed below are T cell receptor beta chains from one sample, sequenced in a study of cytomegalovirus exposure and HLA in healthy donors. TCRdb's copy holds only in-frame clones and misses some; the assay was immunoSEQ multiplex PCR. The sample has 75,000 to 80,000 clones. The sample was PBMCs. These receptors originate from a man younger than 30 in good health and CMV-seropositive. Both conserved end residues are part of each CDR3. The D gene is left open where the match is weak.

cdr3_nt | cdr3_aa | j_call | d_call | v_call
TGCGCCAGCAGCCAAGAACTAGCGGGGGGCAGTAACTTTAAAGAGACCCAGTACTTC | CASSQELAGGSNFKETQYF | TRBJ2-5 | TRBD2 | TRBV4-1
TGTGCCAGTACCTCGACAGGGTTCGACACTGAAGCTTTCTTT | CASTSTGFDTEAFF | TRBJ1-1 | TRBD1 | TRBV19
TGCGCCAGCAGCTCGATGTCGGGGTCGCCCCATGAGCAGTACTTC | CASSSMSGSPHEQYF | TRBJ2-7 | - | TRBV5-1
TGTGCCAGCAGCTCTCAATTGAGCTCCTACAATGAGCAGTTCTTC | CASSSQLSSYNEQFF | TRBJ2-1 | - | TRBV11-2
TGTGCCAGCAGCCGGACAGATTACGAGCAGTACTTC | CASSRTDYEQYF | TRBJ2-7 | - | TRBV5-6
TGTGCCAGCAGCCTGTCGGCAGACAGCTCTGGAAACACCATATATTTT | CASSLSADSSGNTIYF | TRBJ1-3 | - | TRBV7-6
TGTGCCAGCAGTGAATATAACAGGGTGTCTGAAGCTTTCTTT | CASSEYNRVSEAFF | TRBJ1-1 | - | TRBV25-1
TGTGCCAGCACCCCGGGGACAGGGGTTTACGAGCAGTACTTC | CASTPGTGVYEQYF | TRBJ2-7 | TRBD1 | TRBV27
TGTGCCAGCAGCCTTGGGACCGGGACAGGGGGCACAGATACGCAGTATTTT | CASSLGTGTGGTDTQYF | TRBJ2-3 | TRBD1 | TRBV9
TGTGCCAGCAGCTTAAATACCCTAGCGGCTTACGAGCAGTACTTC | CASSLNTLAAYEQYF | TRBJ2-7 | TRBD2 | TRBV7-2
TGTGCCAGCAGCTTAAACAGCTACGAGCAGTACTTC | CASSLNSYEQYF | TRBJ2-7 | - | TRBV13
TGCAGTGCTAGGATTTTGGAGGCCCAGTACTTC | CSARILEAQYF | TRBJ2-5 | - | TRBV20-1
TGTGCCAGCAGTTTTAGCGGACCCAATGAGCAGTTCTTC | CASSFSGPNEQFF | TRBJ2-1 | - | TRBV11-2
TGCGCCAGCAGCTCGGCGGGGGGGCCGGACACCGGGGAGCTGTTTTTT | CASSSAGGPDTGELFF | TRBJ2-2 | TRBD2 | TRBV5-1
TGTGCCAGCAGCCAGGGAACAGGGCGAGAACTCACAGATACGCAGTATTTT | CASSQGTGRELTDTQYF | TRBJ2-3 | - | TRBV4-2
TGTGCCAGCAGCTTGCCCGGGGATGGAAACACCATATATTTT | CASSLPGDGNTIYF | TRBJ1-3 | - | TRBV5-4
TGTGCCAGCTCAAACAGGGGAGGCACAGATACGCAGTATTTT | CASSNRGGTDTQYF | TRBJ2-3 | TRBD1 | TRBV7-9
TGTGCCAGCAGTTACCAGGGACAGGGAACGTACGAGCAGTACTTC | CASSYQGQGTYEQYF | TRBJ2-7 | TRBD1 | TRBV6-5
TGTGCCAGCAGCTCCTTACAGACCGGACAGGGAGAGAAAGCTTTCTTT | CASSSLQTGQGEKAFF | TRBJ1-1 | TRBD1 | TRBV7-6
TGTGCCACTTCAAAGGAGGAAAAACTGTTTTTT | CATSKEEKLFF | TRBJ1-4 | - | TRBV27
TGTGCCAGCAGCATGCGACAGGGGGTAAATTGGAACACTGAAGCTTTCTTT | CASSMRQGVNWNTEAFF | TRBJ1-1 | - | TRBV21-1
TGTGCCAGCAGTCTTAGGTGGGGGGGCCCCTACGAGCAGTACTTC | CASSLRWGGPYEQYF | TRBJ2-7 | - | TRBV7-2
TGTGCCAGCAGCTTTTTACGCCAGGGAGGGGAGCTGTTTTTT | CASSFLRQGGELFF | TRBJ2-2 | - | TRBV7-9
TGTGCCAGCAGGAGACAGGCTGGAAACACCATATATTTT | CASRRQAGNTIYF | TRBJ1-3 | - | TRBV28
TGTGCCAGCAGCACACCAGATACGCAGTATTTT | CASSTPDTQYF | TRBJ2-3 | - | TRBV28
TGTGCCAGCAGTTTATTGCTAGCTCGTGGCTACACCTTC | CASSLLLARGYTF | TRBJ1-2 | - | TRBV28
TGTGCCAGCAGTGACTCCCCCGGACAGAACACCGGGGAGCTGTTTTTT | CASSDSPGQNTGELFF | TRBJ2-2 | - | TRBV6-4
TGTGCCACCGCGGAGGGTGAGGGAAACACCATATATTTT | CATAEGEGNTIYF | TRBJ1-3 | - | TRBV19